This T cell receptor beta chain was sequenced during a study of cytomegalovirus exposure and HLA in healthy donors. Broader study findings: Listed as cytomegalovirus-associated were over 150 TCR beta chains. A subsequent analysis found that TCR clusters from the first cohort also tended to co-occur in the 90 to 150 validation repertoires, with 90% to 95% of cluster scores above 0.

Trimming removed 0 bases at V and 3 bases at J, with 9 bases between. From germline, CDR1 is SGHRS and CDR2 YFSETQ. The CDR3 loop spans 14 amino acids. About this clone itself: Its antigen is not known.

The protocol was immunoSEQ multiplex PCR, while the TCRdb copy is restricted to in-frame clones and leaves out a portion. The repertoire includes about 360,000 clones, 86% of them detected once, and over 0.75% sits in the top ten. Material: PBMCs. The receptor was derived from a woman under 30 in good health and CMV-seronegative. The chain is built from TRBV5-1 and TRBJ1-2, with D unclear. CDR3 coding DNA: TGCGCCAGCAGCTTGGTCGGGAGCGACTATGGCTACACCTTC. Its protein product is CASSLVGSDYGYTF.